Presented here are 15 T cell receptor beta chains from one specimen sequenced in a study of OX40 agonist ivuxolimab in advanced cancers. Generated by immunoSEQ multiplex PCR, the TCRdb table keeps only in-frame clones and is missing some. Of tens of thousands of clones detected, about 85% appear once; the ten largest clones hold roughly a quarter. This specimen consisted of CD4+ or CD8+ T cells sorted from blood, obtained in a trial of the OX40 agonist ivuxolimab. The receptors originated from an adult with an advanced solid tumor such as melanoma, head and neck, liver or kidney cancer.

The V and J genes are TRBV11-3 and TRBJ2-5; D is perhaps TRBD1 (5 bases). Germline CDR1 reads SGHNT; CDR2 reads YENEEA. CDR3 size: 14 residues. The germline V and J ends were trimmed by 2 bases and 5 bases, with 12 bases remaining between them. The CDR3 DNA sequence: TGTGCCAGCAGCTTACAAGGGGCTCCGGAGACCCAGTACTTC. Translating it yields CASSLQGAPETQYF.

This clone has only a few counts. This sample includes further DNA sequences coding for the same CDR3. The V gene is TRBV7-8, the J gene TRBJ1-6, with D uncertain. The V end was cut by 3 bases, the J end by 7 bases, with 4 bases between. This CDR3 has 12 residues. Germline V CDR1 and CDR2: SGHVS, FQNEAQ. The CDR3 reads CASSFGNSPLHF. The CDR3, as DNA: TGTGCCAGCAGCTTCGGAAATTCACCCCTCCACTTT.

V and J are TRBV19 and TRBJ2-7; D gene uncertain. The CDR3 contains 14 residues. V was pared by 3 bases and J by 0 bases, with 9 bases between. CDR1 and CDR2 from the germline V gene are LNHDA and SQIVND (reference sequence). The CDR3 DNA follows: TGTGCCAGTAGTATTTTGTTGAGCTCCTACGAGCAGTACTTC. Its protein is CASSILLSSYEQYF.

As concerns this clone: Other DNA sequences within the sample encode an identical CDR3. J is TRBJ2-7 and V is TRBV7-9; D gene unclear. The CDR3 consists of 11 residues. V lost 1 base and J lost 6, with 4 bases in between. Germline CDR1 reads SEHNR; CDR2 reads FQNEAQ (reference sequence). Here the CDR3 reads CASSLGREQYF. The CDR3 DNA follows: TGTGCCAGCAGCTTAGGTCGCGAGCAGTACTTC.

CDR3 in amino acids: CASSGIYPYEQYF. The DNA of the CDR3 is TGTGCCAGCAGCGGTATCTACCCCTACGAGCAGTACTTC. The chain employs TRBV28 and TRBJ2-7; D gene unclear. Looked up from germline, CDR1 is MDHEN and CDR2 is SYDVKM. Trimming removed 6 bases at V and 2 bases at J, with 11 bases between. CDR3 length: 13 amino acids.

This rearrangement joins TRBV5-4 to TRBJ2-7; unclear D gene. V lost 4 bases to trimming and J lost 4 bases, with 12 bases between them. The CDR3 is 13 amino acids. CDR1 and CDR2 (germline): SGHNT, YYREEE (reference sequence). CDR3 in amino acids: CASSPNLGYEQYF. The CDR3 DNA reads TGTGCCAGCAGCCCCAATCTGGGGTACGAGCAGTACTTC.

About this clone itself: An end of the junction does not agree with germline; a read error may underlie this. V is TRBV7-2 and J is TRBJ2-7, with D perhaps TRBD1 (6 bases). CDR1 is SGHTA, CDR2 FQGNSA, per germline. The CDR3 sequence is 12 residues long. CDR3 bases: TGTGCCAGCAGCCAGGGGAATGGGGTCCCTTGCTTC. Protein sequence: CASSQGNGVPCF.

This chain joins TRBV18 and TRBJ2-2; TRBD2 matches at 14 bases. Per the germline V gene, CDR1 is KGHSH and CDR2 is LQKENI. V lost 4 bases and J lost 4; bases outside the gene matches: 5. This CDR3 contains 17 residues. This CDR3 reads CASSLGLAGVLTGELFF. The CDR3 DNA reads as TGTGCCAGCTCACTGGGACTAGCGGGAGTTCTCACCGGGGAGCTGTTTTTT. Drawing the rest from reference TRBV18 and TRBJ2-2, the complete variable domain is NAGVMQNPRHLVRRRGQEARLRCSPMKGHSHVYWYRQLPEEGLKFMVYLQKENIIDESGMPKERFSAEFPKEGPSILRIQQVVRGDSAAYFCASSLGLAGVLTGELFFGEGSRLTVL.

This chain connects TRBV28 to TRBJ1-2, with D hard to call. CDR3 length: 13 amino acids. V was clipped by 7 bases and J by 0 bases, with 9 bases between them. Germline V CDR1 and CDR2: MDHEN, SYDVKM. The CDR3 DNA reads TGTGCCAGCACCATCTATACTAACTATGGCTACACCTTC. Protein product: CASTIYTNYGYTF.

This clone was detected only a few times. The chain couples TRBV5-1 to TRBJ2-1, with 9 bases fitting TRBD2. The ends lost 4 bases at V and 2 bases at J; junction bases unmatched: 4. The CDR3 consists of 15 residues. From germline, CDR1 is SGHRS and CDR2 YFSETQ. CDR3 sequence (DNA): TGCGCCAGCAGCCCCGGGACTAGCCCCTACAATGAGCAGTTCTTC. Protein product: CASSPGTSPYNEQFF.

The chain joins TRBV6-1 to TRBJ2-7; weak D call: TRBD2 (5 bases). Deletions cut 4 bases from V and 0 bases from J, with 10 bases between. CDR1 is MNHNS and CDR2 is SASEGT in the germline V gene. The CDR3 length is 14 residues. CDR3 sequence reads: CASSAGSSSYEQYF. The CDR3 nucleotides are TGTGCCAGCAGTGCGGGGAGTAGCTCCTACGAGCAGTACTTC.

The CDR3 spells CASSFWTGADYEQYF. In DNA, the CDR3 is TGCGCCAGCAGCTTCTGGACAGGGGCGGACTACGAGCAGTACTTC. V usage is TRBV5-1 and J usage is TRBJ2-7; 9 bases are shared with TRBD1. Looked up from germline, CDR1 is SGHRS and CDR2 is YFSETQ. This CDR3 is 15 amino acids long. The ends lost 2 bases at V and 3 bases at J; junction bases unmatched: 6.

V is TRBV9 and J is TRBJ2-7; unclear D gene. Trimming took off 7 bases at V and 1 base at J, with 9 bases between the two ends. Germline V gene lookup returns CDR1 SGDLS and CDR2 YYNGEE. This CDR3 has 12 residues. The CDR3 loop is CASSGGSYEQYF. The CDR3 DNA is TGTGCCAGCTCGGGCGGTTCCTACGAGCAGTACTTC.

This chain joins TRBV9 and TRBJ2-1; 9 bases match TRBD2. The germline V gene has CDR1 SGDLS and CDR2 YYNGEE. With 0 bases clipped from V and 5 bases from J, the junction kept 9 bases outside the gene matches. The CDR3 is made up of 17 amino acids. The chain's CDR3 is CASSVDQTSGVNNEQFF. The CDR3 nucleotides read TGTGCCAGCAGCGTAGATCAGACTAGCGGAGTCAACAATGAGCAGTTCTTC.

This chain connects TRBV30 to TRBJ2-1; D ambiguous. This CDR3 is 12 amino acids long. CDR1 GTSNPN and CDR2 SVGIG come from the germline V gene (reference sequence). V lost 4 bases to trimming and J lost 2 bases, with 6 bases between them. The CDR3 is CAWIPAYNEQFF. The CDR3 DNA reads as TGTGCCTGGATCCCCGCCTACAATGAGCAGTTCTTC.